Described below is a single TCR beta chain sequence and its context. Its specific antigen is unknown. No base-level quality is on record; no much larger clone is a single base apart. For CDR1 and CDR2, the germline V gene lists SGHRS and YFSETQ. V and J are truncated by 2 bases and 4 bases respectively, leaving an intervening sequence of 10 bases. From cysteine to phenylalanine, the CDR3 is 15 amino acids long. Of the read, only the CDR3 DNA is kept; its 45 bases are in frame from base 1. After stimulus-free culture of CFSE-labeled PBMCs, the autoproliferating (CFSEdim) and non-proliferating (CFSEhi) T cell fractions were sequenced separately. A total of 5x10^7 CFSE-labeled PBMCs were cultured for less than eight days without stimulus, and replicate wells were then pooled. Labeling of PBMCs used 0.4 to 0.6 uM CFSE, and the cells were then grown in serum-free AIM-V medium with no exogenous stimuli added. PBMCs were isolated by Ficoll density gradient centrifugation and were cryopreserved before use. Using a FACSAria III, live 7-AAD-negative cells were sorted, then washed with PBS and stored frozen at -80 degrees C as dry pellets.

The data originate from a study of memory B cells and T cells in multiple sclerosis (dated by TCRdb to the late 2010s). Regarding the complete study: TCR beta repertoires of autoproliferating peripheral T cells were compared with the TCR beta repertoires of brain lesion-infiltrating T cells in multiple sclerosis patients. Two multiple sclerosis patients were included in the TCR sequencing because brain lesions obtained at autopsy or brain-infiltrating cells obtained from biopsy were available for them.

The paper as a whole reports these results and caveats: Because clone-set sizes differed between compartments, counts of shared clonotypes were influenced and normalization was required.

The immunoSEQ Platform was used to amplify TCRbeta CDR3 regions from extracted genomic DNA. Multiplex PCR, high-throughput sequencing and a vendor bioinformatics pipeline were combined in the immunoSEQ assay. Per the source publication's procedure: Non-productive sequences and CDR3s under 4 amino acids long were removed, and the clonotype frequencies in each sample were recalculated. In immunoSEQ Analyzer 2.0, shared clonotypes were identified as those with identical CDR3 amino acid, V gene and J gene sequences. Repertoire overlap was normalized by dividing shared clonotype counts by the product of both clone-set sizes, with the result scaled by 1000 into arbitrary units. Here the immuneACCESS table is served through TCRdb, limited to in-frame sequences with V and J called. Missing clones are a known gap in these copies; in checked studies unresolved V genes cover under half, and the rest lacks a known reason. Clonal size and the V and J genes are those of that table, whereas D and trimming came from the DNA. The sample table records 25,000 to 35,000 clones; 86% of these occur just once. Clones ranked in the top ten supply approximately 2.4% of the sample.

The source material was PBMCs from blood kept in culture. The sequence is built from TRBV5-1 and TRBJ2-6, with a weak D call of TRBD2 (5 bases match). This receptor was taken from a human donor with multiple sclerosis. The DNA is TGCGCCAGCAGCTTAAGTGGAGGCGGGGCCAACGTCCTGACTTTC. This yields the protein CASSLSGGGANVLTF.